The subject of this entry is one T cell receptor beta chain. The data derive from a study of cytomegalovirus exposure and HLA in healthy donors. V gave up 0 bases and J gave up 5 bases, with 7 bases separating them. Per the germline V gene, CDR1 is SGDLS and CDR2 is YYNGEE. This CDR3 has 13 amino acids. Primers included in the PCR were 60 Vbeta and 13 Jbeta primers. Generated by immunoSEQ multiplex PCR, the TCRdb table keeps only in-frame clones and is missing some. Of roughly 160,000 clones in the sample, around 69% were seen once. The rearrangement joins TRBV9 to TRBJ2-3, with no clear D. The sample taken for sequencing was PBMCs. This TCR derives from a man in his 60s in good health and CMV-seronegative. The CDR3 is CASSVAPGDTQYF. DNA of the CDR3: TGTGCCAGCAGCGTAGCCCCCGGAGATACGCAGTATTTT.